This T cell receptor beta chain was sequenced for a study of T cells after yellow fever vaccination. V shed 1 base and J shed 6 bases, with 6 bases lying between them. Per the germline V gene, CDR1 is LGHNA and CDR2 is YNFKEQ. The CDR3 covers 12 residues. A process of 5'RACE template switching, which added a universal primer site and UMIs, was used to make TCR cDNA. TCRdb fed the 5' RACE reads into MiXCR, producing one record per CDR3 protein. This sample has about 320,000 distinct CDR3 sequences, with around 4.5% found just once. Overall study findings and caveats: A limited proportion of clonotypes was detected within both the CD4 and CD8 compartments.

This clonotype was counted at least ten times. The antigen remains unidentified. The chain uses TRBV4-2 and TRBJ1-2; no clear D gene. This TCR derives from a man younger than 35 who received the YFV17D yellow fever vaccine. The specimen was PBMCs, collected 15 days after the yellow fever booster vaccination. CDR3 sequence reads: CASSQVGDGYTF. CDR3 bases: TGTGCCAGCAGCCAAGTCGGGGATGGCTACACCTTC.